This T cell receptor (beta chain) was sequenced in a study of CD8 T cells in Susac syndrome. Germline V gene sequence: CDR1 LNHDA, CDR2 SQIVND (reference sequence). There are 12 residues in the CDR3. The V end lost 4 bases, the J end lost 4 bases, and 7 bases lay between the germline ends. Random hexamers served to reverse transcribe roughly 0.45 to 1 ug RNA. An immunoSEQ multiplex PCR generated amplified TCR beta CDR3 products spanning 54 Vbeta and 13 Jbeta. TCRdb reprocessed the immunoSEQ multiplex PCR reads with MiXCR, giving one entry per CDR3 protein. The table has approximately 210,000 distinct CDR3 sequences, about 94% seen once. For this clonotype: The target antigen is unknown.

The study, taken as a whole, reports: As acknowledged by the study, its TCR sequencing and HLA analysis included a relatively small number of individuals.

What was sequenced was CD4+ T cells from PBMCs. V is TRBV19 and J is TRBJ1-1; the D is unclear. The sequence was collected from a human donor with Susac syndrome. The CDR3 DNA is TGTGCCAGTAGTAGGTGGGGCACTGAAGCTTTCTTT. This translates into CASSRWGTEAFF.